The clone carrying this T cell receptor (beta chain) was recorded at least ten times. The target antigen is unknown. The sample belongs to a study of T cell repertoires in cytomegalovirus infection. Study context: From public TCR beta signatures came an indication of both CMV infection and matching HLA type. Study-wide results and caveats: Ex vivo, HLA-C-restricted CMV-specific TCR beta clonotypes prevailed over the rest of the response.

Germline V lookup: CDR1 SEHNR, CDR2 FQNEAQ (reference sequence). The CDR3 sequence is 15 residues long. V dropped 6 bases and J dropped 6 bases, with 18 bases sitting between them. TCRdb processed the reads anew with MiXCR; each CDR3 protein has one entry. The table includes some 920,000 distinct CDR3 sequences, more than 25% detected once. The source is a human donor in good health (CMV status not recorded). Some clones in this sample may be carry-over from other donors' samples. Sequencing was performed on cultured CD8+ T cells from PBMCs, taken from culture after CMV antigen stimulation. This chain joins TRBV7-9 and TRBJ2-1, with D maybe TRBD2 (6 bases). CDR3 nucleotide sequence: TGTGCCAGCAGTACCCGGGACTCAGAGTTCAATGAGCAGTTCTTC. Residues: CASSTRDSEFNEQFF.